This T cell receptor beta chain was sequenced during a study of cytomegalovirus exposure and HLA in healthy donors. Study results and caveats: Available immune exposure information covered CMV serostatus only.

Primers included in the PCR were 60 Vbeta and 13 Jbeta primers. Authors' methods: It was a later analysis that counted 79 million or so unique TCR beta chains, of which about 10 million were shared. Profiled with immunoSEQ multiplex PCR; TCRdb holds only in-frame clones, not every one. Clone size and V and J calls were adopted from that table, with D and trimming inferred from the DNA. The sample carries 150,000 to 250,000 clones, around 79% recorded once. With respect to this clone: The target antigen is unknown.

The CDR3 sequence is 16 residues long. The J segment lost 1 base and the V segment lost 6 bases, leaving 9 bases of the junction unmatched. CDR1 and CDR2 from the germline V gene are SNHLY and FYNNEI. These donors, healthy bone marrow donors, were studied. The rearrangement links TRBV2 to TRBJ2-5, with 9 nucleotides matching TRBD2. The clonotype comes from a girl aged 10-17 years in good health and CMV-seropositive. Sequencing input: PBMCs. CDR3 DNA sequence: TGTGCCAGCAGCCAGGCGCGGGGGGGCCGCCAAGAGACCCAGTACTTC. Translating gives CASSQARGGRQETQYF. Complete variable domain (other parts from reference TRBV2 and TRBJ2-5): EPEVTQTPSHQVTQMGQEVILRCVPISNHLYFYWYRQILGQKVEFLVSFYNNEISEKSEIFDDQFSVERPDGSNFTLKIRSTKLEDSAMYFCASSQARGGRQETQYFGPGTRLLVL.